A selection of T cell receptor beta chains follows, all from one sample in a study of blood T cell repertoires in COVID-19. Clones were sequenced by immunoSEQ multiplex PCR, and TCRdb holds only the in-frame ones, with some missing. Found here are more than 40,000 clones, roughly 87% of them singletons; the top ten hold about 2.9%. Sequenced: peripheral blood. The origin of the receptors is a man aged 45-65 years with active COVID-19. Both conserved end residues are part of each CDR3. The D gene is left open where the match is weak. Clone size, where shown, is once, few, many, or a class for clones that have expanded.

J	V	D	size	CDR3	DNA
TRBJ1-2	TRBV27	TRBD1	.	CASSAGTAYGYTF	TGTGCCAGCAGTGCAGGGACAGCCTATGGCTACACCTTC
TRBJ1-5	TRBV7-9	.	.	CASSLEGKGPQHF	TGTGCCAGCAGCTTAGAGGGGAAAGGGCCCCAGCATTTT
TRBJ2-5	TRBV19	.	.	CASSPRNVETQYF	TGTGCCAGTAGTCCCAGGAACGTGGAGACCCAGTACTTC
TRBJ1-1	TRBV9	TRBD1	.	CASSVTPGGLAFF	TGTGCCAGCAGCGTAACCCCAGGGGGCTTGGCTTTCTTT
TRBJ2-3	TRBV7-2	.	.	CASSLGGGTSTDTQYF	TGTGCCAGCAGCTTAGGCGGGGGCACTAGCACAGATACGCAGTATTTT
TRBJ1-4	TRBV9	TRBD1	.	CASSLPGTGEKLFF	TGTGCCAGCAGCTTGCCAGGGACAGGTGAAAAACTGTTTTTT
TRBJ2-3	TRBV12-5	.	.	CASGLSRDSWTSRLATDTQYF	TGTGCTAGTGGCCTCAGTCGGGACAGCTGGACTAGCCGGCTAGCTACAGATACGCAGTATTTT
TRBJ1-1	TRBV7-9	.	once	CATDLGGSNTEAFF	TGTGCCACTGATTTGGGGGGGTCAAACACTGAAGCTTTCTTT
TRBJ2-2	TRBV4-2	.	.	CASSQEEPGTSYTGELFF	TGTGCCAGCAGCCAAGAAGAGCCCGGGACTTCGTACACCGGGGAGCTGTTTTTT
TRBJ1-4	TRBV3-1/TRBV3-2	.	.	CASSQPTDIDEKLFF	TGTGCCAGCAGCCAACCCACGGACATTGATGAAAAACTGTTTTTT
TRBJ2-3	TRBV7-3	TRBD1	.	CASSMGTGGGTDTQYF	TGTGCCAGCAGCATGGGGACAGGGGGAGGCACAGATACGCAGTATTTT
TRBJ1-2	TRBV19	TRBD1	.	CASSTGQVYGYTF	TGTGCCAGTAGTACGGGACAGGTCTATGGCTACACCTTC
TRBJ2-5	TRBV5-4	TRBD2	.	CASSLGLAGVEETQYF	TGTGCCAGCAGCCTCGGACTAGCGGGAGTGGAAGAGACCCAGTACTTC
TRBJ2-7	TRBV7-3	TRBD1	few	CASSLNGQGSEQYF	TGTGCCAGCAGCTTAAATGGACAGGGCTCCGAGCAGTACTTC
TRBJ1-6	TRBV12-3/TRBV12-4	.	.	CASSYQGNSPLHF	TGTGCCAGCAGTTACCAGGGCAATTCACCCCTCCACTTT
TRBJ1-2	TRBV9	.	.	CASSDRDYYGYTF	TGTGCCAGCAGCGACCGGGACTACTATGGCTACACCTTC
TRBJ2-2	TRBV29-1	TRBD2	once	CSGGGLPPGELFF	TGCAGCGGGGGGGGACTCCCTCCCGGGGAGCTGTTTTTT
TRBJ1-3	TRBV18	.	.	CASSPLRQEDRNTIYF	TGTGCCAGCTCACCACTTAGACAGGAGGATCGAAACACCATATATTTT
TRBJ2-2	TRBV11-3	.	.	CASSLWADVSNTGELFF	TGTGCCAGCAGCTTATGGGCAGATGTATCGAACACCGGGGAGCTGTTTTTT
TRBJ1-1	TRBV25-1	TRBD1	.	CATRDSTEAFF	TGTGCCACCCGGGACAGCACTGAAGCTTTCTTT
TRBJ1-5	TRBV24-1	.	.	CATSGGQSNQPQHF	TGTGCCACCAGTGGCGGACAGAGCAATCAGCCCCAGCATTTT
TRBJ1-4	TRBV18	.	.	CASSRRAPGFDEKLFF	TGTGCCAGCTCACGGCGCGCCCCGGGGTTCGATGAAAAACTGTTTTTT
TRBJ1-1	TRBV4-3	.	.	CASSRGTEAFF	TGCGCCAGCAGTAGGGGTACTGAAGCTTTCTTT
TRBJ2-2	TRBV19	TRBD2	.	CASWGLNTGELFF	TGTGCCAGCTGGGGACTAAACACCGGGGAGCTGTTTTTT
TRBJ1-2	TRBV9	.	.	CASSVDRGGGGYTF	TGTGCCAGCAGCGTAGATAGGGGCGGCGGTGGCTACACCTTC
TRBJ1-1	TRBV29-1	.	.	CSVDGGGVEAFF	TGCAGCGTTGATGGCGGAGGGGTTGAAGCTTTCTTT
TRBJ1-4	TRBV7-9	.	.	CASSLKRSVTGNEKLFF	TGTGCCAGCAGCTTAAAGCGTTCGGTTACGGGGAATGAAAAACTGTTTTTT
TRBJ1-6	TRBV7-2	TRBD1	.	CASRPGQGNNSPLHF	TGTGCCAGCAGGCCTGGACAGGGTAATAATTCACCCCTCCACTTT
TRBJ2-7	TRBV19	TRBD2	.	CASSGTSGGPYEQYF	TGTGCCAGTAGTGGGACTAGCGGGGGACCCTACGAGCAGTACTTC
TRBJ2-7	TRBV5-1	TRBD1	.	CASSLQGVSYEQYF	TGCGCCAGCAGCTTACAGGGGGTGTCCTACGAGCAGTACTTC
TRBJ1-5	TRBV6-5	.	.	CASRLAGGSNQPQHF	TGTGCCAGCAGGCTAGCGGGGGGAAGCAATCAGCCCCAGCATTTT
TRBJ1-2	TRBV3-1/TRBV3-2	TRBD1	.	CASSLLGGGYGYTF	TGTGCCAGCAGCCTCTTAGGGGGCGGATATGGCTACACCTTC
TRBJ2-3	TRBV9	TRBD2	.	CASSVELAGTDTQYF	TGTGCCAGCAGCGTAGAACTAGCGGGGACAGATACGCAGTATTTT
TRBJ1-5	TRBV12-5	.	once	CASGLGRGQPQHF	TGTGCTAGTGGACTCGGACGGGGACAGCCCCAGCATTTT
TRBJ1-3	TRBV9	.	.	CASSASPGHSGNTIYF	TGTGCCAGCAGCGCTTCACCGGGACATTCTGGAAACACCATATATTTT
TRBJ2-1	TRBV11-2	TRBD1	.	CASSLDRGRQFF	TGTGCCAGCAGCTTAGACAGGGGGCGGCAGTTCTTC
TRBJ2-3	TRBV3-1/TRBV3-2	.	.	CASSQVGAGASTDTQYF	TGTGCCAGCAGCCAAGTGGGGGCAGGGGCGAGCACAGATACGCAGTATTTT
TRBJ1-2	TRBV12-3/TRBV12-4	.	.	CASSLTGHYGYTF	TGTGCCAGCAGTCTGACAGGACACTATGGCTACACCTTC
TRBJ1-1	TRBV18	.	.	CASSPMGAVNTEAFF	TGTGCCAGCTCACCAATGGGGGCAGTGAACACTGAAGCTTTCTTT
TRBJ2-1	TRBV5-5	TRBD2	.	CASSLEVWAGPSGGRDEQFF	TGTGCCAGCAGCTTGGAGGTCTGGGCTGGCCCTAGCGGGGGGAGGGATGAGCAGTTCTTC
TRBJ2-1	TRBV18	.	.	CASSPGGVSSYNEQFF	TGTGCCAGCTCACCAGGAGGGGTCAGCTCCTACAATGAGCAGTTCTTC
TRBJ1-5	TRBV2	.	.	CASLKGKTLSTTAEPQHF	TGTGCCAGCCTAAAAGGAAAGACCCTCTCGACGACGGCGGAGCCCCAGCATTTT
TRBJ2-3	TRBV5-4	.	.	CASSRDISTDTQYF	TGTGCCAGCAGCCGAGATATAAGCACAGATACGCAGTATTTT
TRBJ2-1	TRBV18	.	.	CASSPPPGSSYNEQFF	TGTGCCAGCTCACCACCGCCCGGGAGCTCCTACAATGAGCAGTTCTTC
TRBJ2-3	TRBV5-1	TRBD1	once	CASSSGQGTDTQYF	TGCGCCAGCAGCTCAGGACAGGGAACAGATACGCAGTATTTT
TRBJ1-2	TRBV19	.	.	CASNQGVYGYTF	TGTGCCAGTAATCAGGGCGTGTATGGCTACACCTTC
TRBJ2-2	TRBV5-1	.	.	CASSLLAAGELFF	TGCGCCAGCAGCTTGTTGGCCGCCGGGGAGCTGTTTTTT
TRBJ2-1	TRBV2	TRBD2	medium-sized	CASSGLASGYNEQFF	TGTGCCAGCAGCGGTTTGGCTAGCGGCTACAATGAGCAGTTCTTC
TRBJ2-7	TRBV18	.	.	CASSPTALYEQYF	TGTGCCAGCTCACCTACAGCTCTTTACGAGCAGTACTTC
TRBJ2-3	TRBV5-1	.	.	CASSPFSASATDTQYF	TGCGCCAGCAGCCCCTTCTCTGCTAGCGCCACAGATACGCAGTATTTT
TRBJ1-1	TRBV29-1	.	.	CSVEEAGKAFF	TGCAGCGTTGAAGAGGCCGGGAAAGCTTTCTTT
TRBJ2-1	TRBV7-2	.	.	CASSQGRRHNEQFF	TGTGCCAGCAGCCAAGGGCGGAGGCACAATGAGCAGTTCTTC
TRBJ1-2	TRBV27	.	once	CASRSSGMEGYTF	TGTGCCAGCAGGTCATCAGGGATGGAAGGCTACACCTTC